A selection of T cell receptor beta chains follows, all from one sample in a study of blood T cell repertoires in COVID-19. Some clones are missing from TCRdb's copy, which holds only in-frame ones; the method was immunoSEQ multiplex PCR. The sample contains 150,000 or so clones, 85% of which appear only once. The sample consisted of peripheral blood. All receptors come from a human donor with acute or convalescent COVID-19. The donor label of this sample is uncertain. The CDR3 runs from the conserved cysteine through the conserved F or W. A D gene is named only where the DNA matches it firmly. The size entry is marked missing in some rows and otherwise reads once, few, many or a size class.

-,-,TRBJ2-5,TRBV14,TGTGCCAGCAGCCAGGGGGCGAGGGAATTCGTAGAGACCCAGTACTTC,CASSQGAREFVETQYF
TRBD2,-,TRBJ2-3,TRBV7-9,TGTGCCAGCAGCTTAACAGCGGGGGGTGGCACAGATACGCAGTATTTT,CASSLTAGGGTDTQYF
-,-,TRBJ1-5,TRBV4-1,TGCGCCAGCAGCCAAGTACGAGGCAGGGGAGGCAATCAGCCCCAGCATTTT,CASSQVRGRGGNQPQHF
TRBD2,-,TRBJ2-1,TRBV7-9,TGTGCCAGCAGCTCTTTGAAGGGCCTAGCGGGGGTCAATGAGCAGTTCTTC,CASSSLKGLAGVNEQFF
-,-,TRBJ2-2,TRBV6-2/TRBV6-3,TGTGCCAGCAGTTTCTTTCGGGGAAAGCCCGAGACCGGGGAGCTGTTTTTT,CASSFFRGKPETGELFF
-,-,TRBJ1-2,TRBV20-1,TGCAGTGCCCTTACGACAGGCTACACCTTC,CSALTTGYTF
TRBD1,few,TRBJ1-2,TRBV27,TGTGCCAGCAGACGGCCTACGCAGGGGGCAGAGGACGGTGGCTACACCTTC,CASRRPTQGAEDGGYTF
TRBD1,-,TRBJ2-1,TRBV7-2,TGTGCCAGCAGCAACCGACAGGGCCCCTCGTCTGCAAATGAGCAGTTCTTC,CASSNRQGPSSANEQFF
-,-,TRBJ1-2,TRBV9,TGTGCCAGCAGCGTAGTTTCAGGGGCAGGCTACACCTTC,CASSVVSGAGYTF
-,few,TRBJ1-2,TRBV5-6,TGTGCCAGCAGCCCCTCTAACAGGGTGGGAGGCTACACCTTC,CASSPSNRVGGYTF
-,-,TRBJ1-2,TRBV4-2,TGTGCCAGCAGCCAGTCCGGGATCGAAGACTATGGCTACACCTTC,CASSQSGIEDYGYTF
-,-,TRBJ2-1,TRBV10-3,TGTGCCATCAAGGGGGGACAGACTTACAATGAGCAGTTCTTC,CAIKGGQTYNEQFF
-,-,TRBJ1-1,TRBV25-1,TGTGCCAGCAGCGGGGTCGACCGGGGAGCTTTCTTT,CASSGVDRGAFF
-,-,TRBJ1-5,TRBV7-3,TGTGCCAGCAGCTTAATAGGACAGTGGGATAATCAGCCCCAGCATTTT,CASSLIGQWDNQPQHF